Below are 25 T cell receptor beta chains sequenced from a single sample in a study of PD-1 blockade in classical Hodgkin lymphoma. Only in-frame clones appear in the TCRdb table, and some are missing; sequencing was by immunoSEQ multiplex PCR. The sample records over 85,000 clones, 90% being singletons. Time point indicated: cycle 4 day 1 (C4D1), after six to seven weeks of nivolumab. Every patient relapsed after autologous stem cell transplantation, and brentuximab vedotin exposure varied. This specimen was peripheral blood mononuclear cells (PBMCs), taken before the fourth cycle of nivolumab. These receptors all stem from a human donor with classical Hodgkin lymphoma.

The chain is built from TRBV7-2 and TRBJ2-2, with D unresolved. The CDR3 consists of 16 residues. The V and J ends lost 1 base and 0 bases respectively, with 9 bases between them. Germline V gene lookup returns CDR1 SGHTA and CDR2 FQGNSA. DNA for the CDR3: TGTGCCAGCAGCTTAGTCGGATTCGCGAACACCGGGGAGCTGTTTTTT. Translated: CASSLVGFANTGELFF. The complete variable domain, with remaining parts taken from reference TRBV7-2 and TRBJ2-2, reads GAGVSQSPSNKVTEKGKDVELRCDPISGHTALYWYRQSLGQGLEFLIYFQGNSAPDKSGLPSDRFSAERTGGSVSTLTIQRTQQEDSAVYLCASSLVGFANTGELFFGEGSRLTVL.

The chain combines TRBV27 with TRBJ2-5, with D hard to call. The length of the CDR3 is 10 residues. The germline CDR1 and CDR2 sequences are MNHEY and SMNVEV (reference sequence). The germline V and J ends were trimmed by 8 bases and 9 bases, with 10 bases remaining between them. CDR3 in amino acids: CASGSASQYF. DNA for the CDR3: TGTGCCAGCGGTTCAGCGTCCCAGTACTTC.

This chain links TRBV11-1 with TRBJ2-7; D is perhaps TRBD2 (5 bases). The CDR3 loop spans 17 amino acids. The germline CDR1 and CDR2 sequences are SGHAT and FQDESV (reference sequence). V dropped 0 bases and J dropped 4 bases, with 19 bases sitting between them. The CDR3 bases are TGTGCCAGCAGCTTAGCGAGGAGGACCCACCGCGAGTACGAGCAGTACTTC. It translates to CASSLARRTHREYEQYF.

This chain uses TRBV6-5 with TRBJ2-2; 9 bases are a match to TRBD2. The CDR3 runs to 16 residues. J lost 7 bases, V lost 0 bases, and 6 bases had no gene match. CDR1 MNHEY and CDR2 SVGAGI come from the germline V gene. Here the CDR3 DNA reads TGTGCCAGCAGTTACTCGCAACTAGCGGGTGTCGGGGAGCTGTTTTTT. As protein: CASSYSQLAGVGELFF.

The CDR3 region is CASSMGQGSDTQYF. Here the CDR3 DNA reads TGTGCCAGTAGTATGGGACAGGGGTCAGATACGCAGTATTTT. The chain employs TRBV19 and TRBJ2-3; 10 positions match TRBD1. Losses at the gene ends were 3 bases for V and 4 bases for J; bases not matched to a gene: 1. The length of the CDR3 is 14 residues. Germline V gene lookup returns CDR1 LNHDA and CDR2 SQIVND (reference sequence).

The rearrangement uses TRBV7-9 and TRBJ2-1; perhaps TRBD2 as D (6 bases). This CDR3 is built from 17 residues. CDR1 SEHNR and CDR2 FQNEAQ come from the germline V gene (reference sequence). V was shortened by 6 bases and J by 3 bases, with 21 bases between the two germline ends. CDR3 residues: CASRTDDWSGDYNEQFF. CDR3 DNA: TGTGCCAGCAGGACCGATGATTGGTCGGGGGACTACAATGAGCAGTTCTTC.

V and J are TRBV5-1 and TRBJ1-2, with D unclear. V was shortened by 1 base and J by 4 bases, with 14 bases between the two germline ends. This CDR3 spans 15 amino acids. In germline, CDR1 is SGHRS, CDR2 YFSETQ. The CDR3 nucleotides read TGCGCCAGCAGCTTGAGGAACAGTCACCTCTATGGCTACACCTTC. Residues: CASSLRNSHLYGYTF.

The chain is built from TRBV19 and TRBJ2-7; TRBD1 might be the D (6 bases). CDR3 length: 14 residues. Germline lookup yields CDR1 LNHDA and CDR2 SQIVND (reference sequence). The V end was cut by 6 bases, the J end by 3 bases, with 15 bases between. For the CDR3, the DNA is TGTGCCAGTAGCCTGTACAGGGACGGCTACGAGCAGTACTTC. Protein sequence: CASSLYRDGYEQYF.

The chain couples TRBV7-2 to TRBJ2-2, with TRBD1 as a possible D gene (6 bases). Germline V gives CDR1 SGHTA, CDR2 FQGNSA. Trimming left V 0 bases short and J 7 bases short, with 12 bases between. There are 15 residues in the CDR3. In DNA form, the CDR3 reads TGTGCCAGCAGCTTAGCCCCGCAGGGGATCGGGGAGCTGTTTTTT. Translation gives CASSLAPQGIGELFF.

The genes are TRBV30 and TRBJ2-2; 8 bases fit TRBD2. CDR1 is GTSNPN and CDR2 is SVGIG in the germline V gene (reference sequence). Unmatched junction bases numbered 8, after V lost 3 bases and J lost 8 bases. This CDR3 region has 14 residues. CDR3 nucleotides: TGTGCCTGGAGAGAAGGACTAGCAGGAGGGGAGCTGTTTTTT. It is translated as CAWREGLAGGELFF.

The chain uses TRBV7-2 and TRBJ1-1; D is uncertain. The CDR3 is 13 residues long. Germline loops: CDR1 SGHTA, CDR2 FQGNSA. Trimming pared 5 bases from V and 2 bases from J, leaving 9 bases between. The CDR3 spells CASSLGRNTEAFF. CDR3 DNA: TGTGCCAGCAGCCTTGGACGTAACACTGAAGCTTTCTTT.

V is TRBV28 and J is TRBJ1-5, with D possibly matching TRBD1 (6 bases). The CDR3 consists of 16 residues. Germline values: CDR1 MDHEN, CDR2 SYDVKM. Trimming took off 7 bases at V and 1 base at J, with 17 bases between the two ends. The CDR3 nucleotides read TGTGCCAGCATCCTAGCAGGGGAGTGGAGCAATCAGCCCCAGCATTTT. Its protein is CASILAGEWSNQPQHF.

The rearrangement joins TRBV6-1 to TRBJ1-1, with D tentatively TRBD1 (5 bases). From germline, CDR1 is MNHNS and CDR2 SASEGT. The CDR3 is 17 residues long. V lost 2 bases and J lost 0, with 16 bases in between. The CDR3: CASSELIFRGMNTEAFF. CDR3 in DNA: TGTGCCAGCAGTGAACTGATTTTTCGGGGGATGAACACTGAAGCTTTCTTT.

The V and J genes are TRBV6-5 and TRBJ1-1; D perhaps matches TRBD1 (5 bases). This CDR3 spans 14 amino acids. Per the germline V gene, CDR1 is MNHEY and CDR2 is SVGAGI. Trimming pared 8 bases from V and 2 bases from J, leaving 15 bases between. CDR3 amino acids: CASEGGAGNTEAFF. The CDR3 nucleotides read TGTGCCAGCGAAGGCGGGGCTGGAAACACTGAAGCTTTCTTT.

In this sample, this clone turned up a few times. This chain connects TRBV11-3 to TRBJ2-1; perhaps D is TRBD1 or TRBD2 (5 bases each). There are 14 residues in the CDR3. Trimming cost V 5 bases and J 1 base, with 9 bases left between them. Germline-derived CDR1 and CDR2 are SGHNT and YENEEA. This CDR3 reads CASSPGASYNEQFF. CDR3 bases: TGTGCCAGCAGCCCCGGGGCATCCTACAATGAGCAGTTCTTC.

The gene calls are TRBV19 and TRBJ1-1, with TRBD1 matching over 7 bases. CDR1 and CDR2 (germline): LNHDA, SQIVND (reference sequence). This CDR3 has 14 amino acids. J lost 4 bases, V lost 5 bases, and 7 bases had no gene match. This CDR3 reads CASSLRQGGTEAFF. The CDR3 nucleotides are TGTGCCAGTAGTCTCCGACAGGGAGGCACTGAAGCTTTCTTT.

As for this clone: This specimen includes other DNA sequences encoding the same CDR3. This chain connects TRBV5-6 to TRBJ2-5, with unresolved D. This CDR3 is built from 13 residues. Germline CDR1 and CDR2: SGHDT and YYEEEE. Deletions cut 0 bases from V and 4 bases from J, with 7 bases between. The CDR3 nucleotides are TGTGCCAGCAGCTTGGGGGGAAGAGAGACCCAGTACTTC. Its protein is CASSLGGRETQYF.

The rearrangement links TRBV11-2 to TRBJ2-5; D is possibly TRBD1 (5 bases). Matching the DNA end better, TRBJ2-7 makes the J call doubtful. The germline gives CDR1 SGHAT, CDR2 FQNNGV. This CDR3 has 13 residues. CDR3 sequence: CASSLSQGREQYF. The DNA of the CDR3 is TGTGCCAGCAGCCTAAGTCAGGGTCGCGAGCAGTACTTC.

The V call is TRBV5-1, the J call TRBJ2-7; TRBD1 agrees at 7 bases. Unmatched junction bases numbered 6, after V lost 0 bases and J lost 3 bases. In germline, CDR1 is SGHRS, CDR2 YFSETQ. CDR3 length equals 15 residues. In DNA form, the CDR3 reads TGCGCCAGCAGCTTGGATCCGGGACAGATCTACGAGCAGTACTTC. Encoded protein: CASSLDPGQIYEQYF.

This chain joins TRBV7-2 and TRBJ2-3; D call uncertain. The CDR3 contains 12 residues. The V and J ends lost 5 bases and 10 bases respectively, with 13 bases between them. Germline values: CDR1 SGHTA, CDR2 FQGNSA. The CDR3 sequence: CASSLPPPPQYF. Written as DNA, the CDR3 is TGTGCCAGCAGCCTCCCACCCCCCCCGCAGTATTTT.

The rearrangement uses TRBV9 and TRBJ1-4; D is possibly TRBD1 (5 bases). Trimming cost V 0 bases and J 4 bases, with 7 bases left between them. Germline CDR1 reads SGDLS; CDR2 reads YYNGEE. The CDR3 extends over 14 amino acids. This chain's CDR3 is CASSVARDNEKLFF. The CDR3, as DNA: TGTGCCAGCAGCGTAGCCAGGGATAATGAAAAACTGTTTTTT.

The rearrangement links TRBV9 to TRBJ2-2, with 7 bases lining up with TRBD2. Unmatched junction bases numbered 5, after V lost 4 bases and J lost 2 bases. The CDR3 extends over 15 amino acids. Germline V gene sequence: CDR1 SGDLS, CDR2 YYNGEE. CDR3 bases: TGTGCCAGCAGCATGAGCGGGGACAACACCGGGGAGCTGTTTTTT. This codes for CASSMSGDNTGELFF.

The chain employs TRBV5-1 and TRBJ1-5; D not resolved. CDR1 is SGHRS and CDR2 is YFSETQ in the germline V gene. The CDR3 is made up of 13 amino acids. The V gene lost 2 bases and the J gene lost 7 bases, with 10 bases spanning the gap. The CDR3 nucleotides are TGCGCCAGCAGCTTAGATCCCGGCCAGCCCCAGCATTTT. It yields the protein CASSLDPGQPQHF.

This sequence joins TRBV7-3 and TRBJ2-3; 10 nucleotides align to TRBD2. The CDR3 consists of 15 residues. CDR1 is SGHTA and CDR2 is FQGTGA in the germline V gene. The trim removed 6 bases at V and 1 base at J, leaving 4 bases unmatched. The CDR3 here is CASRITSGGTDTQYF. The CDR3 DNA reads as TGTGCCAGCAGGATCACTAGCGGGGGCACAGATACGCAGTATTTT.

The chain uses TRBV6-5 and TRBJ1-4; 7 bases match TRBD1. From germline, CDR1 is MNHEY and CDR2 SVGAGI. Unmatched junction bases numbered 12, after V lost 4 bases and J lost 13 bases. CDR3 size: 14 residues. The CDR3 spells CASSWDRTSAGLFF. The CDR3 bases are TGTGCCAGCAGTTGGGACAGAACTTCCGCAGGACTGTTTTTT.